This entry is about one T cell receptor (beta chain). The antigen remains unidentified. V gave up 5 bases and J gave up 4 bases, with 14 bases separating them. The CDR3 runs 14 residues. CDR1 and CDR2 from the germline V gene are LGHNA and YSLEER. These data belong to a study of cytomegalovirus exposure and HLA in healthy donors. Findings of the study overall: One later analysis reportedly identified an Asian-associated ancestry cluster that showed fewer N-insertions than the approximately 700-donor mean. In a later analysis, CMV-associated beta chains were mostly HLA-associated, it appeared. Some TCR beta chains (more than 150 of them) were listed as cytomegalovirus-associated.

Vbeta (60) and Jbeta (13) primers were used in the PCR. Here immunoSEQ multiplex PCR was the method, and the copy in TCRdb shows in-frame clones only, minus some. The sample contains about 200,000 clones, 75% to 90% of which appear only once. Sequencing used PBMCs. The receptor was derived from a man aged 25 to 40 in good health and CMV-seronegative. The chain uses TRBV4-3 and TRBJ1-1; a weak D match, TRBD1 (6 bases). CDR3 sequence reads: CASSYRGAGTEAFF. In DNA, the CDR3 is TGCGCCAGCAGCTATCGGGGGGCGGGCACTGAAGCTTTCTTT.